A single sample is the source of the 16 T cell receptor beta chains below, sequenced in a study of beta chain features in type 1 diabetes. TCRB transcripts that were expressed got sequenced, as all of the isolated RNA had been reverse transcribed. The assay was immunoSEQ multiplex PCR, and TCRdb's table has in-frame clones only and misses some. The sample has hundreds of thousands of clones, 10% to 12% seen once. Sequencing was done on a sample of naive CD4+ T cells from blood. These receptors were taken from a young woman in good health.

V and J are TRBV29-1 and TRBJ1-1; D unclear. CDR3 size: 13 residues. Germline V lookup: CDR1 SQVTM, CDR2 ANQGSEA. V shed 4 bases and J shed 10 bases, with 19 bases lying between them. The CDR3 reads CSVGGPSTSTAFF. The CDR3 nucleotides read TGCAGCGTTGGAGGTCCCTCGACCTCAACAGCTTTCTTT.

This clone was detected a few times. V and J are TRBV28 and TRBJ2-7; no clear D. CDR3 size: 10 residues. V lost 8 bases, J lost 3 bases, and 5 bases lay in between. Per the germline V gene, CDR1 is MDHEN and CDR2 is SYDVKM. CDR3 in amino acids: CASGDYEQYF. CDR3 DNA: TGTGCCAGCGGGGACTACGAGCAGTACTTC.

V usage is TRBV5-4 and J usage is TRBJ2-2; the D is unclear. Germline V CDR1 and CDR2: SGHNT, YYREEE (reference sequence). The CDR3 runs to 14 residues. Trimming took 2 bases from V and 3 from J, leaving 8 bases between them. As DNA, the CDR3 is TGTGCCAGCAGCTTCAACCCTGACACCGGGGAGCTGTTTTTT. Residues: CASSFNPDTGELFF.

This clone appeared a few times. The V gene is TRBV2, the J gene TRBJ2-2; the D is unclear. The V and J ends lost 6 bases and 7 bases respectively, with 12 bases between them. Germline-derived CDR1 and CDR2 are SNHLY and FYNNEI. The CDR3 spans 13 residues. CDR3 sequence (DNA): TGTGCCAGCAGCCGGAATTACCGCGGGGAGCTGTTTTTT. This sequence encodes CASSRNYRGELFF. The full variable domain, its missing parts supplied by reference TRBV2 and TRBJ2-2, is EPEVTQTPSHQVTQMGQEVILRCVPISNHLYFYWYRQILGQKVEFLVSFYNNEISEKSEIFDDQFSVERPDGSNFTLKIRSTKLEDSAMYFCASSRNYRGELFFGEGSRLTVL.

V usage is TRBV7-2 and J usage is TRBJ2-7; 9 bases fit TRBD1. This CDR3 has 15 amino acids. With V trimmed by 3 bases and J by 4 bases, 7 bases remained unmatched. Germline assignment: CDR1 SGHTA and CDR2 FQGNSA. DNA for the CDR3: TGTGCCAGCAGCTTTCTCGTACAGGGGGCATACGAGCAGTACTTC. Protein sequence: CASSFLVQGAYEQYF.

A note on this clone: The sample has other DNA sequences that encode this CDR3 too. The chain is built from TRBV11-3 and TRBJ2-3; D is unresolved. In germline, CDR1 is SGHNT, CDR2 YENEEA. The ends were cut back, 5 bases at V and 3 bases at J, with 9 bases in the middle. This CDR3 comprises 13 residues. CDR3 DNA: TGTGCCAGCAGCCTCAGGCTTACAGATACGCAGTATTTT. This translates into CASSLRLTDTQYF.

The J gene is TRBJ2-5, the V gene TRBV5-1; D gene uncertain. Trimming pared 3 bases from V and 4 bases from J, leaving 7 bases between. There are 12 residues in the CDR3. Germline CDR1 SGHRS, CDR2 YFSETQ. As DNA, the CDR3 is TGCGCCAGCAGCTCGGAACCAGAGACCCAGTACTTC. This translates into CASSSEPETQYF.

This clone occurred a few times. The CDR3 protein is CASRARTGQVANSPLHF. CDR3 sequence (DNA): TGTGCCAGCAGAGCCCGGACAGGGCAAGTAGCGAATTCACCCCTCCACTTT. The gene calls are TRBV27 and TRBJ1-6; 8 bases map to TRBD1. The CDR3 is 17 residues long. The germline V gene has CDR1 MNHEY and CDR2 SMNVEV (reference sequence). V dropped 6 bases and J dropped 7; count of bases not matched to a gene: 14.

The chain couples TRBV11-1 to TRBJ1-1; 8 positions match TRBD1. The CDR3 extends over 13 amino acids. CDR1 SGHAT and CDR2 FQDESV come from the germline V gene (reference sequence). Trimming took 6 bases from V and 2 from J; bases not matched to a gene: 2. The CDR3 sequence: CASRAGGNTEAFF. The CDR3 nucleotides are TGTGCCAGCAGGGCAGGGGGCAACACTGAAGCTTTCTTT.

CDR3 coding DNA: TGTGCCAGCAGCCGGGACCGCACAGATACGCAGTATTTT. Amino acid sequence: CASSRDRTDTQYF. The rearrangement uses TRBV27 and TRBJ2-3; the D gene could be TRBD1 or TRBD2 (5 bases each). V dropped 6 bases and J dropped 1 base, with 8 bases sitting between them. Germline V gene sequence: CDR1 MNHEY, CDR2 SMNVEV (reference sequence). The CDR3 has 13 residues.

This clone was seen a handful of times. The CDR3 reads CASSRSGVENIQYF. The CDR3 DNA sequence: TGTGCCAGCTCCCGAAGCGGGGTTGAGAACATTCAGTACTTC. V is TRBV18 and J is TRBJ2-4; 7 bases are shared with TRBD2. CDR1 and CDR2 (germline): KGHSH, LQKENI. The CDR3 is 14 amino acids. V shed 6 bases and J 7 bases; nucleotides not matched to a gene: 9. The entire variable domain, with the rest obtained from reference TRBV18 and TRBJ2-4, is as follows: NAGVMQNPRHLVRRRGQEARLRCSPMKGHSHVYWYRQLPEEGLKFMVYLQKENIIDESGMPKERFSAEFPKEGPSILRIQQVVRGDSAAYFCASSRSGVENIQYFGAGTRLSVL.

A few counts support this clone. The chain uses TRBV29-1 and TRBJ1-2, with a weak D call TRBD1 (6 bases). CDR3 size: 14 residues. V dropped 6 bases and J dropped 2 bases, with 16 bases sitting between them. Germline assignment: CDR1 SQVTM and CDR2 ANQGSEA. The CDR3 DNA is TGCAGCGTCAGGGGCGTACCTGTAAACTATGGCTACACCTTC. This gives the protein CSVRGVPVNYGYTF.

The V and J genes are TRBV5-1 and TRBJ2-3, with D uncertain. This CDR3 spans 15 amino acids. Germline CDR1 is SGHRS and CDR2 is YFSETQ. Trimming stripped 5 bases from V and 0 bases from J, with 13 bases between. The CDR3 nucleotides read TGCGCCAGCAGGGCCGAGCGTGCTAGCACAGATACGCAGTATTTT. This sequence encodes CASRAERASTDTQYF.

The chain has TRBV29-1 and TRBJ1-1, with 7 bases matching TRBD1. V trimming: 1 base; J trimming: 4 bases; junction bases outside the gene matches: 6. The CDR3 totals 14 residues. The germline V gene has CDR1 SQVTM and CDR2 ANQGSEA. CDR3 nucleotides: TGCAGCGTTGAAGGGCGGCAGGGGGGCACTGAAGCTTTCTTT. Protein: CSVEGRQGGTEAFF.

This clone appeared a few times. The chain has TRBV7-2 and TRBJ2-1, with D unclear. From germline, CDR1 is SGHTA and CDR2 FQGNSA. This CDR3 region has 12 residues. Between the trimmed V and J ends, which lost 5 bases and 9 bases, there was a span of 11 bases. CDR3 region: CASSPYGSEQFF. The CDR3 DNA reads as TGTGCCAGCAGCCCCTACGGCAGTGAGCAGTTCTTC.

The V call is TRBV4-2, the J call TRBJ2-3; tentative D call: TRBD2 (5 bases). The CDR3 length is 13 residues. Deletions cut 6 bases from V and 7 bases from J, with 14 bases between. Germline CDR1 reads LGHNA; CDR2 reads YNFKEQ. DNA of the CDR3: TGTGCCAGCAGGAATGCCGCCGGGAATACGCAGTATTTT. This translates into CASRNAAGNTQYF.